These 25 T cell receptor beta chains were all obtained from the same sample, sequenced in a study of T cell responses to AZD1222 COVID-19 vaccine. Sequencing was performed with immunoSEQ multiplex PCR; in TCRdb, only in-frame clones are kept and a portion is missing. The sample has about 120,000 clones; approximately 83% are singletons. This sample comprised peripheral blood, obtained on day 0 of MenACWY control vaccination. The source of these receptors is an adult in good health.

V gene TRBV30 combines with J gene TRBJ1-1; D is undetermined. Trimming pared 4 bases from V and 0 bases from J, leaving 6 bases between. Germline V gives CDR1 GTSNPN, CDR2 SVGIG (reference sequence). This CDR3 has 12 amino acids. The DNA for the CDR3 is TGTGCCTGGACCCAGCTGAACACTGAAGCTTTCTTT. Translation gives CAWTQLNTEAFF.

This clone has only one observation. The rearrangement links TRBV7-6 to TRBJ2-7; TRBD1 agrees at 7 bases. The CDR3 extends over 15 amino acids. V trimming: 4 bases; J trimming: 4 bases; junction bases outside the gene matches: 10. Germline CDR1 reads SGHVS; CDR2 reads FNYEAQ. CDR3 sequence: CASSSTGLTGYEQYF. The CDR3 nucleotides read TGTGCCAGCAGCTCGACAGGGCTGACGGGATACGAGCAGTACTTC.

This clone was detected only once. The chain couples TRBV6-6 to TRBJ1-1, with no clear D. The V gene lost 5 bases and the J gene lost 2 bases, with 9 bases spanning the gap. CDR3 size: 13 residues. The germline gives CDR1 MNHNY, CDR2 SVGAGI (reference sequence). The CDR3 loop is CASSRSVNTEAFF. The CDR3 DNA reads as TGTGCCAGCAGTCGATCGGTCAACACTGAAGCTTTCTTT.

The chain has TRBV6-5 and TRBJ2-3, with 11 positions matching TRBD1. J was trimmed by 3 bases and V by 6 bases; bases with no gene match: 5. The CDR3 loop spans 15 amino acids. Germline V gives CDR1 MNHEY, CDR2 SVGAGI. CDR3 nucleotides: TGTGCCAGCAGCGTGGACAGGGGGCAAACAGATACGCAGTATTTT. Translating gives CASSVDRGQTDTQYF.

The DNA of the CDR3 is TGTGCCAGCAGCTTTAGCGGGGGCACAGATACGCAGTATTTT. It codes for CASSFSGGTDTQYF. This chain joins TRBV7-2 and TRBJ2-3; 8 bases are a match to TRBD2. V shed 3 bases, J shed 1 base, and the junction held 0 bases outside the gene matches. Germline V lookup: CDR1 SGHTA, CDR2 FQGNSA. This CDR3 is built from 14 residues.

Here the CDR3 DNA reads TGTGCCAGCAGTTTATCCCGATCTACAGGGGGCTCCTATAATTCACCCCTCCACTTT. It translates to CASSLSRSTGGSYNSPLHF. The gene calls are TRBV27 and TRBJ1-6, with 8 bases lining up with TRBD1. The J segment lost 0 bases and the V segment lost 0 bases, leaving 7 bases of the junction unmatched. Germline V lookup: CDR1 MNHEY, CDR2 SMNVEV (reference sequence). The CDR3 sequence is 19 residues long.

This clone was seen only a few times. The chain carries TRBV29-1 and TRBJ2-1; TRBD2 matches 12 bases. V dropped 4 bases and J dropped 4; count of bases not matched to a gene: 5. Germline V gives CDR1 SQVTM, CDR2 ANQGSEA. The CDR3 covers 15 residues. The CDR3 sequence: CSVVLAGGIYNEQFF. The CDR3 DNA reads as TGCAGCGTTGTACTAGCGGGGGGTATTTACAATGAGCAGTTCTTC.

The genes are TRBV29-1 and TRBJ1-4; D unresolved. Germline CDR1 SQVTM, CDR2 ANQGSEA. Between the trimmed V and J ends, which lost 2 bases and 6 bases, there was a span of 10 bases. The CDR3 is 13 residues long. CDR3 nucleotide sequence: TGCAGCGTTGAAATGGCGAGCGATGAAAAACTGTTTTTT. Translation: CSVEMASDEKLFF.

V and J are TRBV5-6 and TRBJ2-1; 15 bases align to TRBD2. Germline CDR1 and CDR2: SGHDT and YYEEEE. The CDR3 is 14 amino acids. The V gene end was trimmed by 4 bases and the J gene end by 12 bases; junction bases not matched to a gene: 5. The DNA of the CDR3 is TGTGCCAGCAGCCTCCCGGGACTAGCGGGGGGGCAGTTCTTC. This codes for CASSLPGLAGGQFF.

V usage is TRBV10-3 and J usage is TRBJ2-1; TRBD2 aligns across 12 bases. J was trimmed by 9 bases and V by 4 bases; bases with no gene match: 7. CDR1 is ENHRY and CDR2 is SYGVKD in the germline V gene. The CDR3 covers 15 residues. The CDR3 DNA reads TGTGCCATCAGTGGCTCTAGCGGGGGGGCCATTGAGCAGTTCTTC. This codes for CAISGSSGGAIEQFF.

The V call is TRBV14, the J call TRBJ1-1; TRBD1 might be the D (5 bases). CDR3 length: 13 amino acids. Trimming left V 1 base short and J 10 bases short, with 13 bases between. Germline V gene data show CDR1 as SGHDN and CDR2 as FVKESK. Here the CDR3 reads CASSQVEQGGAFF. The DNA of the CDR3 is TGTGCCAGCAGCCAAGTTGAGCAGGGCGGAGCTTTCTTT.

In DNA form, the CDR3 reads TGTGCCAGCAGCTCTCAGGGTATTAGCAATCAGCCCCAGCATTTT. It yields the protein CASSSQGISNQPQHF. The chain links TRBV7-2 to TRBJ1-5; TRBD1 is a possible D gene (5 bases). Trimming cost V 4 bases and J 0 bases, with 10 bases left between them. Germline-derived CDR1 and CDR2 are SGHTA and FQGNSA. This CDR3 is built from 15 residues.

This chain uses TRBV5-6 with TRBJ1-2; TRBD1 matches at 9 bases. CDR1 and CDR2 from the germline V gene are SGHDT and YYEEEE. V was pared by 4 bases and J by 5 bases, with 9 bases of the junction left unmatched. The CDR3 is 15 amino acids. This chain's CDR3 is CASSQITGGAYGYTF. CDR3 sequence (DNA): TGTGCCAGCAGCCAGATCACAGGGGGCGCTTATGGCTACACCTTC. The full variable domain, its missing parts supplied by reference TRBV5-6 and TRBJ1-2, is DAGVTQSPTHLIKTRGQQVTLRCSPKSGHDTVSWYQQALGQGPQFIFQYYEEEERQRGNFPDRFSGHQFPNYSSELNVNALLLGDSALYLCASSQITGGAYGYTFGSGTRLTVV.

This chain joins TRBV4-1 and TRBJ2-3; TRBD2 agrees at 10 bases. J gave up 6 bases and V 0 bases, and 12 bases lay outside the gene matches. The V gene's germline CDR1 is MGHRA and CDR2 YSYEKL. CDR3 length: 18 amino acids. Written as DNA, the CDR3 is TGCGCCAGCAGCCAAGATTCGGAAACTAGCGGGGTTTGGGATACGCAGTATTTT. Its translation: CASSQDSETSGVWDTQYF.

This chain links TRBV4-2 with TRBJ1-1; D call uncertain. The germline V gene has CDR1 LGHNA and CDR2 YNFKEQ. There are 17 residues in the CDR3. Trimming shortened V by 0 bases and J by 0 bases, and 14 bases separated the two germline ends. This CDR3 reads CASSQEGVVRMNTEAFF. CDR3 in DNA: TGTGCCAGCAGCCAAGAAGGAGTTGTTAGAATGAACACTGAAGCTTTCTTT.

This clone was detected once. The chain uses TRBV30 and TRBJ1-5; tentatively, D is TRBD1 (5 bases). V was shortened by 1 base and J by 7 bases, with 11 bases between the two germline ends. The CDR3 is 13 residues long. Germline CDR1 is GTSNPN and CDR2 is SVGIG (reference sequence). CDR3 sequence (DNA): TGTGCCTGGAGTGGAGGCGGGGGACAGCCCCAGCATTTT. As protein: CAWSGGGGQPQHF.

The table lists this clone with a count of one. The chain is built from TRBV18 and TRBJ2-5; D not resolved. Looked up from germline, CDR1 is KGHSH and CDR2 is LQKENI. This CDR3 is built from 14 residues. With 3 bases removed from V and 5 bases from J, the gap between germline ends came to 13 bases. The CDR3: CASSPGNVPETQYF. CDR3 nucleotides: TGTGCCAGCTCACCCGGCAATGTCCCGGAGACCCAGTACTTC.

The sample holds one count of this clone. The chain recombines TRBV7-2 with TRBJ2-5; D is perhaps TRBD1 (5 bases). The length of the CDR3 is 13 residues. V gave up 1 base and J gave up 10 bases, with 13 bases separating them. CDR1 is SGHTA, CDR2 FQGNSA, per germline. CDR3 nucleotide sequence: TGTGCCAGCAGCTTAGTAGGGGCAAGGGACCAGTACTTC. Translated, it gives CASSLVGARDQYF.

The rearrangement links TRBV7-2 to TRBJ1-2; D unclear. Germline V gives CDR1 SGHTA, CDR2 FQGNSA. The CDR3 runs to 15 residues. Trimming took 5 bases from V and 6 from J, leaving 19 bases between them. In DNA form, the CDR3 reads TGTGCCAGCAGCCCAAGACCCCGGGTTACCGATGGCTACACCTTC. It translates to CASSPRPRVTDGYTF.

V usage is TRBV28 and J usage is TRBJ2-6; a weak D match, TRBD2 (6 bases). The CDR3 covers 15 residues. Germline assignment: CDR1 MDHEN and CDR2 SYDVKM. V was trimmed by 4 bases and J by 1 base, leaving 8 bases between them. The CDR3 DNA reads TGTGCCAGCAGTTCCGCGGGGTCTGGGGCCAACGTCCTGACTTTC. It encodes CASSSAGSGANVLTF.

Here the CDR3 reads CASSQRGGGIQYF. In nucleotides, the CDR3 is TGTGCCAGCAGCCAACGGGGGGGAGGCATTCAGTACTTC. The chain carries TRBV11-3 and TRBJ2-4, with TRBD2 matching over 8 bases. CDR3 length: 13 residues. The V segment lost 5 bases and the J segment 9 bases; nucleotides outside the gene matches: 6. Germline V gene sequence: CDR1 SGHNT, CDR2 YENEEA.

The chain links TRBV7-3 to TRBJ1-6; D gene unclear. The ends were cut back, 2 bases at V and 5 bases at J, with 7 bases in the middle. This CDR3 contains 14 residues. From germline, CDR1 is SGHTA and CDR2 FQGTGA. The CDR3 nucleotides are TGTGCCAGCAGCTTATCTTCCCATAATTCACCCCTCCACTTT. Amino acids: CASSLSSHNSPLHF.

Only one count was recorded for this clone. The chain links TRBV10-3 to TRBJ1-5; D unresolved. The V gene's germline CDR1 is ENHRY and CDR2 SYGVKD. The CDR3 totals 12 residues. The V end was cut by 4 bases, the J end by 4 bases, with 5 bases between. The CDR3 DNA sequence: TGTGCCATCAGTGGCCCGAATCAGCCCCAGCATTTT. Protein: CAISGPNQPQHF.

The gene calls are TRBV28 and TRBJ2-3, with 7 positions matching TRBD2. V was clipped by 1 base and J by 3 bases; unmatched bases: 10. CDR1 and CDR2 from the germline V gene are MDHEN and SYDVKM. The CDR3 covers 17 residues. The CDR3 sequence is CASSLLGRGRRTDTQYF. CDR3 sequence (DNA): TGTGCCAGCAGTTTATTGGGGCGGGGGAGGAGAACAGATACGCAGTATTTT.

The V and J genes are TRBV18 and TRBJ2-2; D not certain. The CDR3 length is 16 residues. In germline, CDR1 is KGHSH, CDR2 LQKENI. Trimming took off 2 bases at V and 0 bases at J, with 10 bases between the two ends. CDR3 in DNA: TGTGCCAGCTCACCAGGATCAAACACGAACACCGGGGAGCTGTTTTTT. Translation: CASSPGSNTNTGELFF.